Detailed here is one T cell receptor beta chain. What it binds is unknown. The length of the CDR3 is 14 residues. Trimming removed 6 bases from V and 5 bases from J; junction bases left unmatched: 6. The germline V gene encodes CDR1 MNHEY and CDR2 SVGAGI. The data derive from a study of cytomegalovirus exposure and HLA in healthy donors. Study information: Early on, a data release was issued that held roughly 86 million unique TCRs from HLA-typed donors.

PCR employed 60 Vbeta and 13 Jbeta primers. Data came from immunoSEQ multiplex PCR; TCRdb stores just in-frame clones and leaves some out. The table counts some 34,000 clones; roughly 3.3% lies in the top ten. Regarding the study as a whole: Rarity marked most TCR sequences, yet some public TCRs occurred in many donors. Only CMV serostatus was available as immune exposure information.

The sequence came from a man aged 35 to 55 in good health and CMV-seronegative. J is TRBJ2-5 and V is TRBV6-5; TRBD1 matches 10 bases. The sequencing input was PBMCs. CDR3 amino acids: CASSSGTGAETQYF. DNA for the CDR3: TGTGCCAGCAGCTCCGGGACAGGGGCGGAGACCCAGTACTTC.